These 20 T cell receptor beta chains came from one sample sequenced in a study of chemoradiotherapy in HPV16-positive cancers. The assay was immunoSEQ multiplex PCR, and TCRdb's table has in-frame clones only and misses some. The sample holds approximately 7,400 clones; roughly 82% are singletons and the top ten take less than 8%. The sequences come from tumor tissue, collected from a patient who underwent chemoradiotherapy. These receptors were collected from a human donor with HPV-associated anogenital cancer.

The V and J genes are TRBV12-5 and TRBJ2-7; TRBD1 matches 10 bases. V was clipped by 3 bases and J by 2 bases; unmatched bases: 4. CDR1 is LGHNT and CDR2 is FRNRAP in the germline V gene. There are 15 residues in the CDR3. The CDR3 nucleotides are TGTGCTAGTGGTTTAAGGACAGGGGGTGCCTACGAGCAGTACTTC. Protein product: CASGLRTGGAYEQYF.

This sequence joins TRBV5-1 and TRBJ2-7; D gene unclear. There are 12 residues in the CDR3. The V gene lost 3 bases and the J gene lost 6 bases, with 10 bases spanning the gap. Germline V gives CDR1 SGHRS, CDR2 YFSETQ. CDR3 region: CASSSPVGEQYF. The CDR3 coding sequence is TGCGCCAGCAGCTCCCCCGTTGGCGAGCAGTACTTC.

About this clone itself: Other nucleotide sequences in the sample specify the same CDR3. This chain connects TRBV7-2 to TRBJ1-1, with D possibly TRBD1 on 5 matching bases. The CDR3 extends over 14 amino acids. V lost 1 base and J lost 1, with 7 bases in between. The germline V gene has CDR1 SGHTA and CDR2 FQGNSA. This CDR3 is CASSLGRGNTEAFF. DNA for the CDR3: TGTGCCAGCAGCTTAGGAAGGGGGAACACTGAAGCTTTCTTT.

This sequence joins TRBV5-4 and TRBJ1-1, with unresolved D. Germline loops: CDR1 SGHNT, CDR2 YYREEE (reference sequence). The CDR3 has 13 amino acids. Deletions cut 6 bases from V and 4 bases from J, with 13 bases between. This CDR3 is CASTPRYGTEAFF. For the CDR3, the DNA is TGTGCCAGCACCCCTCGTTACGGCACTGAAGCTTTCTTT.

The rearrangement uses TRBV2 and TRBJ2-2; 8 bases fit TRBD1. The CDR3 has 15 amino acids. CDR1 and CDR2 from the germline V gene are SNHLY and FYNNEI. V shed 7 bases, J shed 6 bases, and the junction held 10 bases outside the gene matches. CDR3 DNA sequence: TGTGCCAGCAACGTCGCCCAGGGGGCTGCCGGGGAGCTGTTTTTT. Encoded protein: CASNVAQGAAGELFF.

CDR3 residues: CAWSGSGGRTDTQYF. The CDR3 nucleotides read TGTGCCTGGAGTGGGAGCGGGGGGCGCACAGATACGCAGTATTTT. The chain combines TRBV30 with TRBJ2-3; TRBD2 matches at 9 bases. The CDR3 length is 15 residues. V dropped 1 base and J dropped 1; count of bases not matched to a gene: 3. Per the germline V gene, CDR1 is GTSNPN and CDR2 is SVGIG (reference sequence). The complete variable domain, with remaining parts taken from reference TRBV30 and TRBJ2-3, reads SQTIHQWPATLVQPVGSPLSLECTVEGTSNPNLYWYRQAAGRGLQLLFYSVGIGQISSEVPQNLSASRPQDRQFILSSKKLLLSDSGFYLCAWSGSGGRTDTQYFGPGTRLTVL.

CDR3 region: CASSLDFRENIQYF. CDR3 bases: TGTGCCAGCAGCTTGGATTTTAGGGAAAACATTCAGTACTTC. The V call is TRBV5-4, the J call TRBJ2-4; D gene ambiguous. Trimming took off 0 bases at V and 5 bases at J, with 9 bases between the two ends. Germline lookup yields CDR1 SGHNT and CDR2 YYREEE (reference sequence). The length of the CDR3 is 14 residues.

This chain joins TRBV18 and TRBJ1-5; 8 nucleotides match TRBD1. The trim removed 4 bases at V and 3 bases at J, leaving 8 bases unmatched. The length of the CDR3 is 16 residues. CDR1 and CDR2 (germline): KGHSH, LQKENI. The CDR3 reads CASSQETGALNQPQHF. The CDR3 nucleotides are TGTGCCAGCTCACAAGAGACAGGGGCGCTCAATCAGCCCCAGCATTTT.

V usage is TRBV19 and J usage is TRBJ2-2; D gene uncertain. Germline V gene data show CDR1 as LNHDA and CDR2 as SQIVND (reference sequence). This CDR3 has 12 amino acids. Trimming removed 6 bases from V and 10 bases from J, with 12 bases in between. The CDR3 bases are TGTGCCAGTAGAGATTCACCGGAGGAGCTGTTTTTT. It specifies CASRDSPEELFF.

The J gene is TRBJ1-5, the V gene TRBV6-1; 7 positions agree with TRBD1. V trimming: 7 bases; J trimming: 5 bases; junction bases outside the gene matches: 5. Germline CDR1 MNHNS, CDR2 SASEGT. The CDR3 runs 13 residues. This CDR3 reads CASTVDRYQPQHF. The CDR3 DNA follows: TGTGCCAGCACCGTGGACAGGTATCAGCCCCAGCATTTT.

J is TRBJ1-1 and V is TRBV18; TRBD1 matches at 10 bases. The CDR3 has 14 amino acids. The J segment lost 7 bases and the V segment lost 5 bases, leaving 7 bases of the junction unmatched. Germline V gives CDR1 KGHSH, CDR2 LQKENI. The CDR3 bases are TGTGCCAGCTCAACAGGGGGACAGGGGATTGAAGCTTTCTTT. This gives the protein CASSTGGQGIEAFF. The full variable domain, in which reference TRBV18 and TRBJ1-1 provide the parts outside the CDR3, is NAGVMQNPRHLVRRRGQEARLRCSPMKGHSHVYWYRQLPEEGLKFMVYLQKENIIDESGMPKERFSAEFPKEGPSILRIQQVVRGDSAAYFCASSTGGQGIEAFFGQGTRLTVV.

The chain carries TRBV28 and TRBJ2-7, with D possibly being TRBD1 (5 bases). Germline CDR1 is MDHEN and CDR2 is SYDVKM. V was trimmed by 6 bases and J by 7 bases, leaving 19 bases between them. The CDR3 extends over 14 amino acids. Here the CDR3 reads CASSPPNQGIEQYF. DNA of the CDR3: TGTGCCAGCAGCCCGCCGAACCAGGGAATAGAGCAGTACTTC.

The chain has TRBV18 and TRBJ1-1; weak D call: TRBD1 (6 bases). The CDR3 contains 15 residues. Germline CDR1 KGHSH, CDR2 LQKENI. Trimming cost V 3 bases and J 1 base, with 12 bases left between them. The CDR3 DNA reads TGTGCCAGCTCACCCCCAGACAGGACGAACACTGAAGCTTTCTTT. It encodes CASSPPDRTNTEAFF. Looking up the rest from reference TRBV18 and TRBJ1-1 gives the full variable domain: NAGVMQNPRHLVRRRGQEARLRCSPMKGHSHVYWYRQLPEEGLKFMVYLQKENIIDESGMPKERFSAEFPKEGPSILRIQQVVRGDSAAYFCASSPPDRTNTEAFFGQGTRLTVV.

The chain employs TRBV28 and TRBJ2-4; 9 nucleotides align to TRBD2. Per the germline V gene, CDR1 is MDHEN and CDR2 is SYDVKM. The CDR3 covers 15 residues. Trimming at V came to 4 bases and at J to 1 base, leaving 2 bases not matched to a gene. CDR3 loop: CASSSRGGAKNIQYF. The CDR3 region has the DNA TGTGCCAGCAGTTCGCGGGGGGGGGCCAAAAACATTCAGTACTTC.

The chain employs TRBV28 and TRBJ1-2; 9 nucleotides align to TRBD1. The CDR3 covers 14 residues. Germline-derived CDR1 and CDR2 are MDHEN and SYDVKM. The trim removed 4 bases at V and 4 bases at J, leaving 4 bases unmatched. The CDR3 is CASSSGTGIYGYTF. The CDR3 DNA sequence: TGTGCCAGCAGTTCCGGGACAGGGATCTATGGCTACACCTTC.

The chain uses TRBV9 and TRBJ2-5; 7 bases align to TRBD2. This CDR3 contains 15 residues. The ends lost 0 bases at V and 4 bases at J; junction bases unmatched: 6. From germline, CDR1 is SGDLS and CDR2 YYNGEE. The DNA for the CDR3 is TGTGCCAGCAGCGTAGGGGTCGGGGGGACAGAGACCCAGTACTTC. It encodes CASSVGVGGTETQYF.

The V gene is TRBV7-6, the J gene TRBJ1-5; D uncertain. The V end lost 3 bases, the J end lost 5 bases, and 8 bases lay between the germline ends. This CDR3 comprises 13 residues. Germline V CDR1 and CDR2: SGHVS, FNYEAQ. CDR3 sequence: CASSFGEDQPQHF. CDR3 in DNA: TGTGCCAGCAGCTTTGGGGAGGATCAGCCCCAGCATTTT. Full variable domain (missing parts from reference TRBV7-6 and TRBJ1-5): GAGVSQSPRYKVTKRGQDVALRCDPISGHVSLYWYRQALGQGPEFLTYFNYEAQQDKSGLPNDRFSAERPEGSISTLTIQRTEQRDSAMYRCASSFGEDQPQHFGDGTRLSIL.

This chain links TRBV23-1 with TRBJ1-1; no firm D call. TRBV23-1 is an open reading frame whose function is uncertain. This CDR3 is built from 13 residues. V gave up 0 bases and J gave up 3 bases, with 5 bases separating them. The CDR3 bases are TGCGCCAGCAGTCAATCACGGGACACTGAAGCTTTCTTT. Translation gives CASSQSRDTEAFF.

This sequence joins TRBV5-4 and TRBJ2-5; perhaps TRBD1 as D (6 bases). Germline V lookup: CDR1 SGHNT, CDR2 YYREEE (reference sequence). The germline V and J ends were trimmed by 7 bases and 5 bases, with 12 bases remaining between them. The CDR3 sequence is 12 residues long. The DNA for the CDR3 is TGTGCCAGCGGCGGAAGGGGGGAGACCCAGTACTTC. The encoded protein is CASGGRGETQYF.

The chain carries TRBV10-3 and TRBJ2-1; TRBD1 matches 11 bases. CDR3 length: 15 amino acids. J lost 7 bases, V lost 3 bases, and 5 bases had no gene match. Per the germline V gene, CDR1 is ENHRY and CDR2 is SYGVKD. The CDR3 spells CAISDRDRGFNEQFF. The CDR3 bases are TGTGCCATCAGTGACCGGGACAGGGGGTTTAATGAGCAGTTCTTC.